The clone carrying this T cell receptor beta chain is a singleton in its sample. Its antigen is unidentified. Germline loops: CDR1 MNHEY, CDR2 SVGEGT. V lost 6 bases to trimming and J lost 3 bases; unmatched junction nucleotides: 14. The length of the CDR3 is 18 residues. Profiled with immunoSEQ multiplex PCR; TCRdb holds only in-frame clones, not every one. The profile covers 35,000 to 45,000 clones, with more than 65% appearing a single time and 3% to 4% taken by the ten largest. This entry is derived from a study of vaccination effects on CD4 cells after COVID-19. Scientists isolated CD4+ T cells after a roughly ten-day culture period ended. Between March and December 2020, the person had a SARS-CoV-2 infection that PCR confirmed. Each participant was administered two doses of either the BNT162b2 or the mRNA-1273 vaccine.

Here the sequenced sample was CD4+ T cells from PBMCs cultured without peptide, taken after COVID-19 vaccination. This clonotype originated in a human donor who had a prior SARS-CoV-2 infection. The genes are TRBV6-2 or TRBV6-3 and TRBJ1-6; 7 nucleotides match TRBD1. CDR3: CASSPMISRTGYNSPLHF. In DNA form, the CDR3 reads TGTGCCAGCAGCCCTATGATCAGCCGGACAGGCTATAATTCACCCCTCCACTTT.